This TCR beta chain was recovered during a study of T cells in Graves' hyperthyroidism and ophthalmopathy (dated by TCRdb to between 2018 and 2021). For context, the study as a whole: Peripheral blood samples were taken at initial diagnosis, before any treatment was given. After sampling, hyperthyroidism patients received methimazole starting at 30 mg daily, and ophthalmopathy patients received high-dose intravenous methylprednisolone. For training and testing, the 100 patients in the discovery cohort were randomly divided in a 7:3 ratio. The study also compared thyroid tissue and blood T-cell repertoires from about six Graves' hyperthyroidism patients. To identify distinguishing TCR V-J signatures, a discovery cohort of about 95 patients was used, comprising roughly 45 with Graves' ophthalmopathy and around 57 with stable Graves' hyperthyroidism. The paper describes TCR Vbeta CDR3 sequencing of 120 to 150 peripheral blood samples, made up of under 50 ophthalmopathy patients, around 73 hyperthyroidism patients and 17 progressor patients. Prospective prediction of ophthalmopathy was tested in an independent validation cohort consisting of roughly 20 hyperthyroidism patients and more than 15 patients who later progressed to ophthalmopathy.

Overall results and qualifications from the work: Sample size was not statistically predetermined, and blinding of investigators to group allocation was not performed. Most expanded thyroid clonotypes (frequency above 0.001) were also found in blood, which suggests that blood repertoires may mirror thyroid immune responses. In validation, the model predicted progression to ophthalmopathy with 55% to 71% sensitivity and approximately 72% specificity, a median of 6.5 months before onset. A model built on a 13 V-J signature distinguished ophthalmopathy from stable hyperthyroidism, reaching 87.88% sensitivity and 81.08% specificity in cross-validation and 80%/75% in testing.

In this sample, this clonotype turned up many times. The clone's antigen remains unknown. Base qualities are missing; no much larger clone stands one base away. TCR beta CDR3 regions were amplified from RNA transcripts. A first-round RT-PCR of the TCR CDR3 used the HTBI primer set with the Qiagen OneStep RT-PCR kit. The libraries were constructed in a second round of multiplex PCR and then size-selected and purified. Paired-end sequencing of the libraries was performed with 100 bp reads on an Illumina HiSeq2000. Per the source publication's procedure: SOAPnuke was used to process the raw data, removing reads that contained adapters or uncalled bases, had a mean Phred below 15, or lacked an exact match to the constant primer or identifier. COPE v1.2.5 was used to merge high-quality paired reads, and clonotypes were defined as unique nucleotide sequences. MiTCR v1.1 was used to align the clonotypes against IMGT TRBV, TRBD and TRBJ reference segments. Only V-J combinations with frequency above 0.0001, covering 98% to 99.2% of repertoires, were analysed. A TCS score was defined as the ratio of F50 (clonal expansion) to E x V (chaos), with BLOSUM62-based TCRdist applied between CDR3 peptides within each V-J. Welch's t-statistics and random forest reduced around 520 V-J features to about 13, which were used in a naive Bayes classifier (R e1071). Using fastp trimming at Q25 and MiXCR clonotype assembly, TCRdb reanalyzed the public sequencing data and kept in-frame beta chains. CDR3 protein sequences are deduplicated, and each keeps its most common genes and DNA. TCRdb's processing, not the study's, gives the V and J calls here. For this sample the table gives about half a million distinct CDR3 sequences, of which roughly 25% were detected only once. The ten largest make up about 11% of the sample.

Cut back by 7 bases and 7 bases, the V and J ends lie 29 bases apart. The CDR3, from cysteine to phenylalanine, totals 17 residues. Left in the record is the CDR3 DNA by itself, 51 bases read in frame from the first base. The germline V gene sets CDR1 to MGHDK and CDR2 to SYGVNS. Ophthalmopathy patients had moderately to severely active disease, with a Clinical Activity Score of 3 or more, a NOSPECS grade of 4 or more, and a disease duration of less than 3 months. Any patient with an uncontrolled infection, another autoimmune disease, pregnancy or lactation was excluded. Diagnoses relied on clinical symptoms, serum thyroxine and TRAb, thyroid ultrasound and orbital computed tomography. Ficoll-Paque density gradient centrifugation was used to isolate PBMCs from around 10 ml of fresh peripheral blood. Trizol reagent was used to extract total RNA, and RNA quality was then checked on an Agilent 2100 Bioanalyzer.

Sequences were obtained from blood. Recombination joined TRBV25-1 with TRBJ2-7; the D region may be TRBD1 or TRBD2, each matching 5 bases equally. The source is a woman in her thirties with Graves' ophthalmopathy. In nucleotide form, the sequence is TGTGCCAGCACCTACCAGGACCCGGGACCCTTACGAGGGGAGCAGTACTTC. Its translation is CASTYQDPGPLRGEQYF.